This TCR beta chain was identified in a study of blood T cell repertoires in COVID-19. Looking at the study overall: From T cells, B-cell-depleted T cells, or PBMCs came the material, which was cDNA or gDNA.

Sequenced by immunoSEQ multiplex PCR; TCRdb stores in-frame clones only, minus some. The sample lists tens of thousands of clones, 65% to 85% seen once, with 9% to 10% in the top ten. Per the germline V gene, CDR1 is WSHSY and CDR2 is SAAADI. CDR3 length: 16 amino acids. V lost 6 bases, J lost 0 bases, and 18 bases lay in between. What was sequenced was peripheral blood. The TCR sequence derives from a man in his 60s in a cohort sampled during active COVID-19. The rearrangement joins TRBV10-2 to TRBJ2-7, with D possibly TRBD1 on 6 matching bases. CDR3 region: CASSPPDSLSSYEQYF. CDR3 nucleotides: TGCGCCAGCAGCCCTCCGGACAGCTTGAGCTCCTACGAGCAGTACTTC.